The sequence of this T cell receptor beta chain was determined in a study of blood T cells in healthy people across ages. The study recruited healthy Caucasian donors from Russia who were aged about 6 to 90. Germline V gives CDR1 DFQATT, CDR2 SNEGSKA (reference sequence). This CDR3 spans 14 amino acids. Unmatched junction bases numbered 8, after V lost 5 bases and J lost 6 bases. This clonotype was found a few times. Its antigen is not known. Study conclusions and caveats: It was held that the diversity estimates obtained from one million T cells were underestimates. A roughly linear fall in TCR beta diversity per million T cells was seen with increasing age.

Combining a sample-barcoded 5' primer with a J-beta primer mix, a second PCR ran for roughly 7 to 12 cycles. TCRdb re-called the 5' RACE reads through MiXCR, storing one row per CDR3 protein. The table records about 970,000 distinct CDR3 sequences, roughly 47% of them present only once. The TCR was taken from a woman aged 60-70 years in good health. Sequenced material: blood. The chain has TRBV20-1 and TRBJ2-1; 9 positions match TRBD2. CDR3 sequence reads: CSAFSGSGLNEQFF. CDR3 bases: TGCAGTGCTTTTAGCGGGAGCGGTCTCAATGAGCAGTTCTTC.